This is a list of T cell receptor beta chains from one sample in a study of cytomegalovirus exposure and HLA in healthy donors. Some clones are missing from TCRdb's copy, which holds only in-frame ones; the method was immunoSEQ multiplex PCR. The sample has about 120,000 clones; less than 85% are singletons. The sequencing sample was made of PBMCs. All receptors derive from a man aged 45-65 years in good health and CMV-seropositive. CDR3s include the opening cysteine and the closing phenylalanine or tryptophan. D genes are given only for firm matches. A row's size may be missing; if present it is once, few, many or a size class.

v_gene,j_gene,abundance,d_gene,CDR3nt,CDR3aa
TRBV7-2,TRBJ1-4,-,-,TGTGCCAGCAGCTTGACCGACAGGGAAAAACTGTTTTTT,CASSLTDREKLFF
TRBV27,TRBJ1-6,-,-,TGTGCCAGCAGTTTTGGGAGTTCACCCCTCCACTTT,CASSFGSSPLHF
TRBV7-6,TRBJ2-1,-,TRBD1,TGTGCCAGCAGCCCCCGGTTATTGTCAGGGGGCTTTAATGAGCAGTTCTTC,CASSPRLLSGGFNEQFF
TRBV7-2,TRBJ2-7,-,-,TGTGCCAGCAGCCCCGAGGGGGGGCCCTACGAGCAGTACTTC,CASSPEGGPYEQYF
TRBV4-1,TRBJ2-6,-,-,TGCGCCAGCGCAGGGCCAGCTGGGGCCAACGTCCTGACTTTC,CASAGPAGANVLTF
TRBV11-2,TRBJ2-7,-,-,TGTGCCAGCAGATCAGACAGGTACGAGCAGTACTTC,CASRSDRYEQYF
TRBV19,TRBJ1-1,few,TRBD1,TGTGCCAGTAGTATAAGAGACAGGGTGAACGGCGCTTTCTTT,CASSIRDRVNGAFF
TRBV9,TRBJ2-5,-,-,TGTGCCAGCAGCGTAGCCACAGGGGAGACCCAGTACTTC,CASSVATGETQYF
TRBV5-4,TRBJ2-2,-,TRBD1,TGTGCCAGCAGCGTCACCCAGGGGGACACCGGGGAGCTGTTTTTT,CASSVTQGDTGELFF
TRBV11-2,TRBJ2-3,-,-,TGTGCCAGCAGCCCGTTGAGAAGTCGCACAGATACGCAGTATTTT,CASSPLRSRTDTQYF
TRBV27,TRBJ1-2,once,-,TGTGCCAGCCGGTTGACAGGCTCAGGGCATGGCTACACCTTC,CASRLTGSGHGYTF
TRBV7-9,TRBJ2-5,-,-,TGTGCCAGCAGCTTAGACAGGGAAGAGACCCAGTACTTC,CASSLDREETQYF
TRBV18,TRBJ2-1,-,-,TGTGCCAGCTCACCACCGAGCTACTACAATGAGCAGTTCTTC,CASSPPSYYNEQFF
TRBV15,TRBJ2-7,-,-,TGTGCCACCAGCAAGGAGGGAGCCTCCTACGAGCAGTACTTC,CATSKEGASYEQYF
TRBV28,TRBJ2-7,-,TRBD2,TGTGCCAGCAGCTCCCTAGCGGGCTCCTACGAGCAGTACTTC,CASSSLAGSYEQYF
TRBV18,TRBJ2-5,-,-,TGTGCCAGCTCACCAATCATGACGGCAGCGGGTACAGAAGAGACCCAGTACTTC,CASSPIMTAAGTEETQYF
TRBV5-1,TRBJ2-7,once,TRBD2,TGCGCCAGCAGCTTGGTAGGGCTAGCGGGGGGGCCCAACGAGCAGTACTTC,CASSLVGLAGGPNEQYF
TRBV5-1,TRBJ1-3,-,TRBD1,TGCGCCAGTTCGAAGGACAGGGGGGAATACTCTGGAAACACCATATATTTT,CASSKDRGEYSGNTIYF
TRBV19,TRBJ2-6,-,TRBD1,TGTGCCAGTACCACAGGGACAGGGGGCCTCCCTGGGGCCAACGTCCTGACTTTC,CASTTGTGGLPGANVLTF
TRBV4-1,TRBJ2-1,few,TRBD2,TGCGCCAGCAGCCAAGATGGGCTAGCGGGGAGTGAGCAGTTCTTC,CASSQDGLAGSEQFF
TRBV18,TRBJ2-5,-,-,TGTGCCAGCTCACCCAACCAAGAGACCCAGTACTTC,CASSPNQETQYF
TRBV5-6,TRBJ2-3,-,-,TGTGCCAGCAGCTTTGGCGGACTTTGGACAGATACGCAGTATTTT,CASSFGGLWTDTQYF
TRBV11-2,TRBJ2-5,-,TRBD2,TGTGCCAGCAGCGTACGACTAGCGGCCGGATTAGAGACCCAGTACTTC,CASSVRLAAGLETQYF
TRBV7-9,TRBJ1-1,-,-,TGTGCCAGCAGCTTCATCAGTCAGGGTGAGGGGGACACTGAAGCTTTCTTT,CASSFISQGEGDTEAFF
TRBV2,TRBJ2-5,-,TRBD2,TGTGCCAGCAGTGAATTTGGGCTAGCGGGAGAGACCCAGTACTTC,CASSEFGLAGETQYF
TRBV13,TRBJ2-1,once,-,TGTGCCAGCAGCTTAGGGTTAGCGCGCAATGAGCAGTTCTTC,CASSLGLARNEQFF
TRBV29-1,TRBJ1-3,-,-,TGCAGCGTGTCGACTATGACGGGAAACACCATATATTTT,CSVSTMTGNTIYF
TRBV19,TRBJ1-1,-,-,TGTGCCAGTAGTATACCGGGCAGGGCCTGGGGTGAAGCTTTCTTT,CASSIPGRAWGEAFF
TRBV11-2,TRBJ1-2,-,-,TGTGCCAGCAGCGGGCACTCTAAGGACAAGGCGACCCTCTATGGCTACACCTTC,CASSGHSKDKATLYGYTF
TRBV5-1,TRBJ1-1,-,TRBD1,TGCGCCAGCAGCTTGTACGGACAGGGGACTGAAGCTTTCTTT,CASSLYGQGTEAFF
TRBV6-1,TRBJ1-1,-,TRBD1,TGTGCCAGCAGTTCTTCTTCGACAGGGCGGACTGAAGCTTTCTTT,CASSSSSTGRTEAFF
TRBV5-1,TRBJ1-5,-,-,TGCGCCAGCAGCCCTTCCCACAGGGATAGCAATCAGCCCCAGCATTTT,CASSPSHRDSNQPQHF
TRBV19,TRBJ2-3,-,-,TGTGCCAGCCTTAGCGCCAGCACAGATACGCAGTATTTT,CASLSASTDTQYF
TRBV28,TRBJ2-7,-,TRBD1,TGTGCCAGCAGTTCTCACACCCCCGGACAGGGGGCGACCTACGAGCAGTACTTC,CASSSHTPGQGATYEQYF
TRBV6-5,TRBJ2-7,-,TRBD1,TGTGCCAGCAGTTACGCAGGGGGCTACGAGCAGTACTTC,CASSYAGGYEQYF
TRBV7-9,TRBJ2-3,-,TRBD2,TGTGCCAGCAGCTCCGGGACTAGCGGGAGGGGAGATACGCAGTATTTT,CASSSGTSGRGDTQYF
TRBV7-9,TRBJ2-7,few,TRBD1,TGTGCCAGCAGCTTACCCGCGGGACAGGGGGTATCCTACGAGCAGTACTTC,CASSLPAGQGVSYEQYF